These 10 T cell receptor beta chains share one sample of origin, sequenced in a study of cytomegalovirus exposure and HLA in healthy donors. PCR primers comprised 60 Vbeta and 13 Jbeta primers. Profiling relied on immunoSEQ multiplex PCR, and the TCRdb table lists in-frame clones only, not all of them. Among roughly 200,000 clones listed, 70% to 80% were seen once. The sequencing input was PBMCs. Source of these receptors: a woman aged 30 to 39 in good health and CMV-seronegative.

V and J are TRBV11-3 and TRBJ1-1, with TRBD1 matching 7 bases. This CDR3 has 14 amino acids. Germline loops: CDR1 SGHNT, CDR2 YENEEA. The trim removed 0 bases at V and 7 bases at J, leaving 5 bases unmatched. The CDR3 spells CASSLDPQGSEAFF. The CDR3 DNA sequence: TGTGCCAGCAGCTTAGACCCACAGGGGAGTGAAGCTTTCTTT.

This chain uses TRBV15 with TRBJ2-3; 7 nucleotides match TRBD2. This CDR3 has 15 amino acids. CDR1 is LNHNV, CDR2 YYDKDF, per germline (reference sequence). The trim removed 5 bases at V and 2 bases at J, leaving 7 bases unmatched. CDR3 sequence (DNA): TGTGCCACCAGCGCGGGAGTTTTAAACACAGATACGCAGTATTTT. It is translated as CATSAGVLNTDTQYF.

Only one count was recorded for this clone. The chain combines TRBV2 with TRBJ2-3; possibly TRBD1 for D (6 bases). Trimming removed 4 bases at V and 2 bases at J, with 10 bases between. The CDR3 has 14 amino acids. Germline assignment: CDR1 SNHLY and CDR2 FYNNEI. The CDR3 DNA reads TGTGCCAGCAGTGGGGGACACAACACAGATACGCAGTATTTT. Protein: CASSGGHNTDTQYF.

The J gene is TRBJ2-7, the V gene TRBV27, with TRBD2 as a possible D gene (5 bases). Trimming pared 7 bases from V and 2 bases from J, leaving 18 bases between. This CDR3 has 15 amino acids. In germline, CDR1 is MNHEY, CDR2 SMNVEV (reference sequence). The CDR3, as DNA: TGTGCCAGCATGTCAACGCCCGGGGATCCCTACGAGCAGTACTTC. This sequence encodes CASMSTPGDPYEQYF.

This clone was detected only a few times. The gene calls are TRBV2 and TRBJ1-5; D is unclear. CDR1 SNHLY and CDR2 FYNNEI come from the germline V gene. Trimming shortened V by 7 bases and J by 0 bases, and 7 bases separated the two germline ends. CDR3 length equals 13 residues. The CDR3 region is CASKRDSNQPQHF. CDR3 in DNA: TGTGCCAGCAAGAGGGATAGCAATCAGCCCCAGCATTTT.

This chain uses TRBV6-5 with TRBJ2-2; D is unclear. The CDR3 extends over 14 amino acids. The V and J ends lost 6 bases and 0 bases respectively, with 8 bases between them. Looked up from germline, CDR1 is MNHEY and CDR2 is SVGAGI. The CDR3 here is CASRTSPNTGELFF. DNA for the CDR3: TGTGCCAGCAGGACAAGCCCGAACACCGGGGAGCTGTTTTTT.

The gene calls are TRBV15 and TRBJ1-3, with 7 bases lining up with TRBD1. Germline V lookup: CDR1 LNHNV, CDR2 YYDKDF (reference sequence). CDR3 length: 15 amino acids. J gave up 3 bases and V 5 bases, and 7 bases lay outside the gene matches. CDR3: CATSEGTAYGNTIYF. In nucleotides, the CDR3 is TGTGCCACCAGCGAAGGGACAGCCTATGGAAACACCATATATTTT. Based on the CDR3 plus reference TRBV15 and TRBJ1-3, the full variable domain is DAMVIQNPRYQVTQFGKPVTLSCSQTLNHNVMYWYQQKSSQAPKLLFHYYDKDFNNEADTPDNFQSRRPNTSFCFLDIRSPGLGDTAMYLCATSEGTAYGNTIYFGEGSWLTVV.

This CDR3 reads CASSEGGGSSYEQYF. In DNA, the CDR3 is TGTGCCAGCAGTGAAGGTGGCGGAAGCTCCTACGAGCAGTACTTC. V and J are TRBV2 and TRBJ2-7; D is uncertain. V was pared by 1 base and J by 0 bases, with 10 bases between. The CDR3 has 15 amino acids. Germline V gene sequence: CDR1 SNHLY, CDR2 FYNNEI.

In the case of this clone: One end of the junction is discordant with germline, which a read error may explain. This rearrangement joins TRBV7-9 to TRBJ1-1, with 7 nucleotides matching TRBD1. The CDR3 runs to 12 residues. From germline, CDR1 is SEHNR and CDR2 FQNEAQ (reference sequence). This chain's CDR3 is CSSRGRVTEAFF. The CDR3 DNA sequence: TGTTCCAGCAGGGGGAGGGTAACTGAAGCTTTCTTT.

CDR3 coding DNA: TGTGCCAGCAGCTCGCGGACAGGGCATTCACCCCTCCACTTT. Translation gives CASSSRTGHSPLHF. This sequence joins TRBV7-6 and TRBJ1-6; 8 positions agree with TRBD1. The CDR3 has 14 amino acids. The junction had 4 bases not matched to a gene; V was cut back by 4 bases and J by 8 bases. Looked up from germline, CDR1 is SGHVS and CDR2 is FNYEAQ.